The entry below describes one TCR beta chain. Antigen unknown. TCRdb's copy holds only in-frame clones and misses some; the assay was immunoSEQ multiplex PCR. The table includes around 100,000 clones, approximately 84% detected once. The data were taken from a study of T cell responses to AZD1222 COVID-19 vaccine. General study points: Mostly white British, mostly female donors; authors suggested clonal diversity may be underestimated. Baseline antibody screening turned up just six seropositive AZD1222 recipients.

Germline V gene lookup returns CDR1 MGHRA and CDR2 YSYEKL. The V gene lost 6 bases and the J gene lost 0 bases, with 9 bases spanning the gap. This CDR3 region has 14 residues. The receptor was isolated from an adult in good health. The rearrangement uses TRBV4-1 and TRBJ1-5; D may be TRBD1 (5 bases). Sequencing was performed on peripheral blood, taken on day 0 of AZD1222 vaccination. The CDR3 region has the DNA TGCGCCAGCAGACCTACAGGTAGCAATCAGCCCCAGCATTTT. Protein sequence: CASRPTGSNQPQHF.